The rows below give T cell receptor beta chains drawn from one sample of a study of shared clonotypes between healthy human individuals. TCRdb keeps only in-frame clones here, not all; method: immunoSEQ multiplex PCR. The table records around 2,000,000 clones, approximately 94% of them present only once. Sample: naive CD8+ T cells sorted from blood. These receptors were taken from a man aged 18 to 30 in good health. Both conserved end residues are part of each CDR3.

cdr3_aa: CASSTVTRPNEQYF
v_call: TRBV11-2
j_call: TRBJ2-7

cdr3_aa: CASSLGQLTHSGNTIYF
v_call: TRBV5-6
j_call: TRBJ1-3

cdr3_aa: CASSFRVTGELFF
v_call: TRBV27
j_call: TRBJ2-2

cdr3_aa: CASSQDRQREITDTQYF
v_call: TRBV4-3
j_call: TRBJ2-3

cdr3_aa: CAIGEGASYNEQFF
v_call: TRBV10-3
j_call: TRBJ2-1

cdr3_aa: CASSQGTYNEQFF
v_call: TRBV4-1
j_call: TRBJ2-1

cdr3_aa: CASETGTPSYEQYF
v_call: TRBV6-1
j_call: TRBJ2-7

cdr3_aa: CASSDLGLSYEQYF
v_call: TRBV2
j_call: TRBJ2-7

cdr3_aa: CASSPLFVEGQGQTQYF
v_call: TRBV27
j_call: TRBJ2-5

cdr3_aa: CASAPQGRNGYTF
v_call: TRBV6-5
j_call: TRBJ1-2

cdr3_aa: CASSYSLHEQFF
v_call: TRBV6-6
j_call: TRBJ2-1

cdr3_aa: CASSSRGAYGYTF
v_call: TRBV7-9
j_call: TRBJ1-2

cdr3_aa: CASTMAPNLEQYF
v_call: TRBV27
j_call: TRBJ2-7

cdr3_aa: CASSSAGEGYNEQFF
v_call: TRBV5-6
j_call: TRBJ2-1